What follows is one T cell receptor (beta chain) and its context. The data derive from a study of shared clonotypes between healthy human individuals. The method was immunoSEQ multiplex PCR; TCRdb's version includes in-frame clones alone and lacks a portion of them. This table holds 2 million to 3 million clones, around 94% found once. The TCR comes from a man aged 18-30 years in good health. Sequenced sample: naive CD4+ T cells sorted from blood. The subset was: CD45RA+ positively selected.

Written as DNA, the CDR3 is TGTGCCAGTAGTCGACAGGGATCAATCTATGGCTACACCTTC. Its translation: CASSRQGSIYGYTF. The chain uses TRBV11-2 and TRBJ1-2, with 7 positions matching TRBD1. Trimming removed 9 bases from V and 4 bases from J; junction bases left unmatched: 11. Per germline, CDR1 SGHAT and CDR2 FQNNGV. This CDR3 region has 14 residues.